The sequence of this T cell receptor beta chain was determined in a study of beta chain features in type 1 diabetes (dated by TCRdb to the late 2010s). For the study in its entirety: Mean age, gender distribution, total cell number and subset yield did not differ between patients and healthy donors. Regulatory and stem cell-like memory subsets were obtained from only 8 patients and about 8 healthy donors, while naive and central memory subsets were obtained from all 30 or so donors. Across all samples, about 110 million sorted cells were examined, and cell number per subset correlated strongly with RNA yield. In the study, TCRB repertoires of sorted circulating CD4+ T cell subsets from recently diagnosed type 1 diabetes patients were compared with those of matched healthy donors. What the authors observed across the whole study: Sequencing cDNA rather than genomic DNA could over-represent highly expressing activated cells, although activation and CD3 levels did not differ between groups. Naive, central memory and regulatory TCRB repertoires appeared to be more similar among patients than among healthy donors. Shorter templates might have been favored by PCR, but patient and control samples were amplified and corrected together, so both groups would have been affected equally by any skew. HLA sub-analyses involved small numbers of individuals, so any influence of HLA type on TCRB rearrangement remained unresolved. At VDJ recombination sites, patients with type 1 diabetes made fewer insertions and deleted more nucleotides, a pattern implying thymic rearrangement abnormalities. In all four CD4+ subsets, TCRB CDR3 length was moderately but significantly shorter in type 1 diabetes patients.

From each donor, a single peripheral blood sample of 90 to 150 mL on average was drawn into heparinised tubes. A BD FACSAria II and a panel including CD45RO, CCR7, CD25, CD127, CD95 and CD27 were used to sort naive, central memory, regulatory and stem cell-like memory CD4+ T cells. All sorted populations exceeded 95% purity. PBMCs were isolated right away by Lymphoprep density gradient centrifugation and were stained directly, without culture. Samples were stained and sorted in pairs, with one healthy donor and one patient per experiment, so that batch effects were minimized. All of the isolated RNA was reverse transcribed with the High Capacity cDNA Reverse Transcription Kit, so expressed TCRB transcripts were sequenced. Deep immunoSEQ sequencing was applied to naive, central memory and regulatory T cell samples, giving an average of roughly 3.5 million total reads per sample. Sorted cells were lysed in RLT buffer and RNA was extracted with DNase-treated RNeasy Micro or Mini kits, depending on cell number. To prevent cross-contamination, every cell subset was processed on its own, while patient and healthy donor samples were processed together. TCRB sequences were amplified from cDNA with the immunoSEQ multiplex PCR, producing 87-bp fragments spanning the CDR3 region. Sequencing of the amplicons was done on the Illumina HiSeq platform. The paper's processing steps were these. PCR bias was computationally corrected using synthetic template baselines, reads within Hamming distance 2 were collapsed, and singletons that could not be merged were discarded. By aligning reads against IMGT, V, D and J genes, CDR3 length, and insertions or deletions at six rearrangement sites were assigned. Clonotype counts were normalized to sorted cell number within each subset before computing true diversity and Gini coefficients with the tcR R package. The overlap coefficient, calculated on TCRB nucleotide sequences, was used to measure repertoire sharing. Imported from immuneACCESS, the table was reduced by TCRdb to in-frame sequences with V and J called. These copies leave out some clones; in studies compared against another copy, an unresolved V gene accounts for under half, and the cause of the remainder is not known. V, J and clone size are those of that table, while D and trimming were read from the DNA. The sample profile shows 310,000 or so clones; around 7.6% of them were found once. The ten largest account for approximately 0.47% of the sample.

Regarding this clone: Its antigen has not been determined. No base quality values were provided; no much bigger clone lies one nucleotide off.

CDR3 length: 14 amino acids, cysteine to phenylalanine. The only DNA kept is the CDR3, 42 bases in frame from the first base. Via the germline V gene, CDR1 is SGHRS and CDR2 YFSETQ. V ends up 4 bases short and J 5 bases short, with an unmatched junction base count of 7. Recombination connected TRBV5-1 to TRBJ2-3, with 7 central nucleotides matching TRBD1. Sequenced: central memory CD4+ T cells from blood. The TCR originated in a woman in her late teens or twenties in good health. The CDR3 amino acid sequence is: CASSDQGVRDTQYF. The DNA sequence follows: TGCGCCAGCAGCGATCAGGGGGTCCGAGATACGCAGTATTTT.